This TCR beta chain was sequenced for a study of regulatory T cells in long-lasting Graves disease (dated by TCRdb to about 2021). Notes on the research overall: Persistent Graves' disease was defined as persistently positive TSH receptor autoantibodies together with antithyroid drug treatment for over 5 years. Patients with persistent Graves' disease were compared with patients with newly diagnosed Graves' disease using TCR sequencing and RNA sequencing of peripheral blood. The study was registered as a clinical trial and conducted in China. A total of around 35 samples were covered by TCR sequencing, comprising roughly 13 persistent and about 20 newly diagnosed Graves' disease patients. On average, persistent Graves' disease patients in the clinical cohort had been on antithyroid drugs for approximately ten years.

V was cut back by 3 bases and J by 9 bases, leaving a gap of 11 bases between them. Including cysteine and phenylalanine, the CDR3 has 13 amino acids. CDR3 DNA only is kept here, 39 bases in frame from base 1. This clonotype was counted ten times or more. Its antigen is not yet known. The sample holds no much larger clone one base away, and base qualities are not on file. The sample's time point label is to be understood as: persistent/refractory GD, antithyroid drugs over 5 years with positive TRAb. For both TCR sequencing and RNA sequencing, RNA was extracted from PBMCs in TRIzol. The diagnosis of Graves' disease followed American Thyroid Association guidelines. The patients came from an endocrinology department in Xi'an, China. Each patient gave approximately 10 milliliters of peripheral blood, collected in an EDTA anticoagulant tube. PBMCs were isolated by Ficoll Paque Plus density gradient separation without further T cell sorting. RNA quality was checked with an Agilent 2100 Bioanalyzer and agarose gel, and concentration with a NanoDrop 2000.

The full study reports these points: The small sample size was acknowledged by the authors as a limitation that may reduce accuracy. Peripheral blood alone was examined, since thyroid tissue, which constituted the primary lesion, could not be accessed. Only the TCR beta chain was sequenced and analyzed. Patients with persistent disease shared more public clonotypes (about 2,900) than newly diagnosed patients did (more than 900). Preferential use of TRBV28, TRBJ1-2 and TRBJ2-5 was observed in persistent disease, whereas TRBV20-1 and TRBJ2-1 were favored in newly diagnosed disease. Lower TCR Shannon entropy and fewer highly expanded clones were observed in persistent Graves' disease patients than in newly diagnosed patients, which suggested clonal expansion.

The protocol used for the library was multiplex PCR. Sequencing was performed on an Illumina HiSeq 4000. To build TCR beta libraries, CDR3 regions were amplified by Arm-PCR using iRepertoire HTBI primers. Before sequencing, the PCR products went through gel purification. Per the original workflow: Across samples, roughly 60 TRBV and 14 TRBJ segments were identified and used for gene usage analysis of CDR3 amino acid clonotypes. COPE and FqMerger were used to merge filtered high-quality paired reads into contigs. BLAST was used to align contigs to IMGT TRBV, TRBD and TRBJ reference genes, and CDR3 was defined according to IMGT. Clonotypes above 0.1% frequency were classified as highly expanded clones. Shannon entropy was used to measure repertoire diversity, and the Gini coefficient was used to measure V-J evenness. A clonotype found in more than one individual was treated as public. TCRdb handled the public reads itself, with Q25 trimming in fastp and clone calling in MiXCR, and kept productive beta chains. Records with the same CDR3 protein are collapsed into one entry carrying the most frequent genes and DNA. TCRdb's processing, not the study's, gives the V and J calls here. The sample data list hundreds of thousands of distinct CDR3 sequences, and under 25% of these were observed just once. 6.5% to 10% of the sample is in the top ten clones.

The rearrangement joined TRBV12-3 or TRBV12-4 to TRBJ2-2, with a tentative D call of TRBD1 or TRBD2, each matching 6 bases. Specimen: peripheral blood mononuclear cells (PBMCs), collected when the disease was refractory, from a patient treated with antithyroid drugs. The clonotype comes from a female donor with Graves disease. The nucleotide sequence is TGTGCCAGCAGTTTTGGGGGGCTCAGGGAGCTGTTTTTT. Its protein is CASSFGGLRELFF.